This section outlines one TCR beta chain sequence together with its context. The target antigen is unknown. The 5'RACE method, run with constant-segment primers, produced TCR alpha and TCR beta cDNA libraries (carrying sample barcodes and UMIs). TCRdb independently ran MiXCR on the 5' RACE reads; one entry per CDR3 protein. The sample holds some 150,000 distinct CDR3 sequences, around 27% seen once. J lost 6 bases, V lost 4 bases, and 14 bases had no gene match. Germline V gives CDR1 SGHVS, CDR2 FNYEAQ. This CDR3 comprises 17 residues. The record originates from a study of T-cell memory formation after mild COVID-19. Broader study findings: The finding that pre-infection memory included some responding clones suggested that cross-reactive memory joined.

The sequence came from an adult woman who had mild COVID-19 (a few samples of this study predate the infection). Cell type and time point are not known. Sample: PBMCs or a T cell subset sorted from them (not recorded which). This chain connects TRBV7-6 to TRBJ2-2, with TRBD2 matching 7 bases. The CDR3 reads CASSSRLTSEYSGELFF. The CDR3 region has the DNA TGTGCCAGCAGCTCCCGGTTAACTAGCGAATATTCCGGGGAGCTGTTTTTT.